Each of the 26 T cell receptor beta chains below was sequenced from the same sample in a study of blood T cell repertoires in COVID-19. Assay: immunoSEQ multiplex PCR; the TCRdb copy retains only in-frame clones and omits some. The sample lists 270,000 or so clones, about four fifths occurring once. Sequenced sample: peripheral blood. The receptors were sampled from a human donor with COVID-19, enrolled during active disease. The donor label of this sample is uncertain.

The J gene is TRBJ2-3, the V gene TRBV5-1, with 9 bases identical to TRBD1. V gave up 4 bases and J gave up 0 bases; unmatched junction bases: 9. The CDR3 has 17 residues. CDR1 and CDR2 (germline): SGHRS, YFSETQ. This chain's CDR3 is CASSTTGTGISTDTQYF. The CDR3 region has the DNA TGCGCCAGCAGCACCACCGGGACAGGGATTAGCACAGATACGCAGTATTTT.

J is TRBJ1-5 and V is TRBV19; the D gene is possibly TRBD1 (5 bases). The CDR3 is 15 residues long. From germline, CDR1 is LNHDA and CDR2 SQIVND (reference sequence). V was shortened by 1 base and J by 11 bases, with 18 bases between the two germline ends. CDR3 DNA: TGTGCCAGTAGTATAGGATTTGTCGGAATAGGGGCCCAGCATTTT. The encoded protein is CASSIGFVGIGAQHF.

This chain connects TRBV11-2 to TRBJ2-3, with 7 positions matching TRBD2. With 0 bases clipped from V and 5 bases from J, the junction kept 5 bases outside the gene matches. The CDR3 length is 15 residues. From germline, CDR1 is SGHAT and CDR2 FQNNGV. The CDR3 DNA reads TGTGCCAGCAGCTTAGATCGGACTAGTAAAGATACGCAGTATTTT. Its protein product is CASSLDRTSKDTQYF. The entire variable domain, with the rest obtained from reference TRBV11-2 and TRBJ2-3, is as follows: EAGVAQSPRYKIIEKRQSVAFWCNPISGHATLYWYQQILGQGPKLLIQFQNNGVVDDSQLPKDRFSAERLKGVDSTLKIQPAKLEDSAVYLCASSLDRTSKDTQYFGPGTRLTVL.

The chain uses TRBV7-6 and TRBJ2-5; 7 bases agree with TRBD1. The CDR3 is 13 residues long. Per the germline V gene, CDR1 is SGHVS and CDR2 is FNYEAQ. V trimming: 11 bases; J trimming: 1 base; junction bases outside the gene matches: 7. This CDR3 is CAVRDRPQETQYF. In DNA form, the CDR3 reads TGTGCCGTCCGGGACAGACCCCAAGAGACCCAGTACTTC.

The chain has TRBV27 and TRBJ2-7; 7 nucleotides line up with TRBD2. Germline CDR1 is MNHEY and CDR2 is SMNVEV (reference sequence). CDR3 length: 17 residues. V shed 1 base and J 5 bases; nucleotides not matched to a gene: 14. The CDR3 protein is CASSLFSISGSGDEQYF. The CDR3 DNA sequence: TGTGCCAGCAGTTTATTTTCGATTAGCGGGTCTGGGGACGAGCAGTACTTC.

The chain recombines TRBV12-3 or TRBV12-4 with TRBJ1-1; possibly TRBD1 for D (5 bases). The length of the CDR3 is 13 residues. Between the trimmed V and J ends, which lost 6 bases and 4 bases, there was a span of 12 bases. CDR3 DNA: TGTGCCAGCAGCTTCAGGGCGGCCACTGAAGCTTTCTTT. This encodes CASSFRAATEAFF.

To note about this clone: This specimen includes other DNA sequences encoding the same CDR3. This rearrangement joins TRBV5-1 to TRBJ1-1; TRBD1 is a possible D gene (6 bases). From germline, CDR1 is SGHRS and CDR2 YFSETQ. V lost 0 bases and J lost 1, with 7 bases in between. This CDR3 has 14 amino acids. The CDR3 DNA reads TGCGCCAGCAGCTTGGGGACAGCGAACACTGAAGCTTTCTTT. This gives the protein CASSLGTANTEAFF.

CDR3 DNA: TGTGCCTGGAAAGACAGCGGGAATGAAAAACTGTTTTTT. Its protein product is CAWKDSGNEKLFF. This chain uses TRBV30 with TRBJ1-4, with D perhaps matching TRBD1 (5 bases). This CDR3 has 13 amino acids. Looked up from germline, CDR1 is GTSNPN and CDR2 is SVGIG (reference sequence). V lost 4 bases and J lost 5, with 11 bases in between. The whole variable domain, remainder taken from reference TRBV30 and TRBJ1-4, is SQTIHQWPATLVQPVGSPLSLECTVEGTSNPNLYWYRQAAGRGLQLLFYSVGIGQISSEVPQNLSASRPQDRQFILSSKKLLLSDSGFYLCAWKDSGNEKLFFGSGTQLSVL.

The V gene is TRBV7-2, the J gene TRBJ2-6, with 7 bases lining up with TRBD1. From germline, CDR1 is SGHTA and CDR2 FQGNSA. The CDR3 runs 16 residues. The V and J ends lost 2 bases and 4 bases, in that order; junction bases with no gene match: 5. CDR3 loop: CASSLRSTGGANVLTF. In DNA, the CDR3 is TGTGCCAGCAGCTTACGATCGACAGGGGGGGCCAACGTCCTGACTTTC.

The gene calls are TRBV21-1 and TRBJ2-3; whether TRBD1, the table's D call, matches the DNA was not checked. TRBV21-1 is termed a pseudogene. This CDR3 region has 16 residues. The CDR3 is CASSKQDRRFPDTQYF. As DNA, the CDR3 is TGTGCCAGCAGCAAACAGGACAGGAGATTTCCAGATACGCAGTATTTT.

The chain's CDR3 is CASSQDAGSGGEAFF. In nucleotides, the CDR3 is TGTGCCAGCAGCCAAGATGCCGGGTCGGGGGGTGAAGCTTTCTTT. The chain couples TRBV3-1 (or the pseudogene TRBV3-2) to TRBJ1-1; D perhaps matches TRBD1 (5 bases). The CDR3 contains 15 residues. Germline V CDR1 and CDR2: LGHDT, YNNKEL (reference sequence). The V end was cut by 0 bases, the J end by 7 bases, with 15 bases between.

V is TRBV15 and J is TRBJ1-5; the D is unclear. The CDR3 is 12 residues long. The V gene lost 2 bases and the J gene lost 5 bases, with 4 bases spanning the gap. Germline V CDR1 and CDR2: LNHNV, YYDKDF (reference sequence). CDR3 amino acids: CATSRLYQPQHF. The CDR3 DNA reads TGTGCCACCAGCAGACTATATCAGCCCCAGCATTTT.

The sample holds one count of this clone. CDR3 sequence reads: CASSSLGRTEAFF. The CDR3 DNA reads TGTGCCAGCAGTTCCCTGGGGCGGACTGAAGCTTTCTTT. This chain links TRBV6-6 with TRBJ1-1, with TRBD1 as a possible D gene (5 bases). V lost 4 bases and J 5 bases, leaving 11 bases between the germline ends. Germline CDR1 is MNHNY and CDR2 is SVGAGI (reference sequence). The CDR3 has 13 residues.

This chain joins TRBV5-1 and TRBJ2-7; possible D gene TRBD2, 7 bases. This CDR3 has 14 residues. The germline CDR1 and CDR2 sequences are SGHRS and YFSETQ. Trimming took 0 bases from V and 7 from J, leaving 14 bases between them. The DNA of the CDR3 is TGCGCCAGCAGCTTGGTGGCGGGGGCGGGTGAGCAGTACTTC. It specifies CASSLVAGAGEQYF.

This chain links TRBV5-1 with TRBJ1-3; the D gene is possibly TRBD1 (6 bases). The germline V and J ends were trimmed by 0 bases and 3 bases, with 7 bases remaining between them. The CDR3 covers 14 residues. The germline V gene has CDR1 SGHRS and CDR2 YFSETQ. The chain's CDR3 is CASSLAGVGNTIYF. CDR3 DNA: TGCGCCAGCAGCTTGGCAGGGGTTGGAAACACCATATATTTT.

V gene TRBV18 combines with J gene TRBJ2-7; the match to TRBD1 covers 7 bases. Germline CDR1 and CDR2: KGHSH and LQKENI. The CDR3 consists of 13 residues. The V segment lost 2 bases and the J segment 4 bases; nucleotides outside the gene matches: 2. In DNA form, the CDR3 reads TGTGCCAGCTCACCATCGGGACAGTACGAGCAGTACTTC. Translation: CASSPSGQYEQYF.

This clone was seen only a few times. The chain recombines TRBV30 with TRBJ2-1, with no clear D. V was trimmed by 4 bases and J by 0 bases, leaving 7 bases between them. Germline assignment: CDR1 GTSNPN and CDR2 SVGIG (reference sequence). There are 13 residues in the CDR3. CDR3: CAWTRRSYNEQFF. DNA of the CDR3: TGTGCCTGGACTCGTCGCTCCTACAATGAGCAGTTCTTC.

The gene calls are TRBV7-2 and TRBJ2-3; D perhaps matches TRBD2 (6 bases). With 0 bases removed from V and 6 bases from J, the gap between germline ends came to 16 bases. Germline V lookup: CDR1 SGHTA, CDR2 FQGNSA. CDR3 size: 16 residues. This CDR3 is CASSLATRLNWDTQYF. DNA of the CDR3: TGTGCCAGCAGCTTAGCGACTAGGTTGAACTGGGATACGCAGTATTTT.

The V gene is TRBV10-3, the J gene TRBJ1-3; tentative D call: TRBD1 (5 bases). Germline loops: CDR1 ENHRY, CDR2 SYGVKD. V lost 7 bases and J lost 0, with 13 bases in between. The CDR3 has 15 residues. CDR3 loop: CAIMRGINSGNTIYF. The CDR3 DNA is TGTGCCATCATGCGGGGGATTAACTCTGGAAACACCATATATTTT.

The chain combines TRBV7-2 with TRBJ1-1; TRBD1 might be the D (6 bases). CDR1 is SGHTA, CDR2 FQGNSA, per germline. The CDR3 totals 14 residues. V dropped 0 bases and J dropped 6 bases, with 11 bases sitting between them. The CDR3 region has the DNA TGTGCCAGCAGCTTAGCGTCACAGGGCGCTGAAGCTTTCTTT. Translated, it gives CASSLASQGAEAFF.

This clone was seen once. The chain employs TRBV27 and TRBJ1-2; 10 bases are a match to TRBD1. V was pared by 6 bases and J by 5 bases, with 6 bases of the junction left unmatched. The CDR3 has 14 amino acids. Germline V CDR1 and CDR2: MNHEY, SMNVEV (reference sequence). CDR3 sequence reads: CASSPAGQGYGYTF. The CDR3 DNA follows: TGTGCCAGCAGCCCAGCGGGACAGGGGTATGGCTACACCTTC.

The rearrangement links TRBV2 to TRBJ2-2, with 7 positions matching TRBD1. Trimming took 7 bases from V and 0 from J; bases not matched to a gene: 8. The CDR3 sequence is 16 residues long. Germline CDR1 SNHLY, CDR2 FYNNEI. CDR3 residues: CASTWTGPPNTGELFF. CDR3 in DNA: TGTGCCAGCACATGGACAGGACCACCGAACACCGGGGAGCTGTTTTTT.

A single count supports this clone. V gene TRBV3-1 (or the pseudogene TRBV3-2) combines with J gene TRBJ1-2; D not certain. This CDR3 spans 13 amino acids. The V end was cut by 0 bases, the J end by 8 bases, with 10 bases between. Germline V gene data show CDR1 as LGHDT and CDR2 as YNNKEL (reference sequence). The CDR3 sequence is CASSQEKPRGYTF. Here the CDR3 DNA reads TGTGCCAGCAGCCAAGAGAAGCCTCGCGGCTACACCTTC.

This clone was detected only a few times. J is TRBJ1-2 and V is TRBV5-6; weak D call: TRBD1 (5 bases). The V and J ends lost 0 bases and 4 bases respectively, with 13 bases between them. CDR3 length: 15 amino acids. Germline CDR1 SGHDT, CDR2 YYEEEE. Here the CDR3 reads CASSLVRGSRYGYTF. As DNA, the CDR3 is TGTGCCAGCAGCTTGGTTAGGGGTAGCCGCTATGGCTACACCTTC. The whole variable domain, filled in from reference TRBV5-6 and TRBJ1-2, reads DAGVTQSPTHLIKTRGQQVTLRCSPKSGHDTVSWYQQALGQGPQFIFQYYEEEERQRGNFPDRFSGHQFPNYSSELNVNALLLGDSALYLCASSLVRGSRYGYTFGSGTRLTVV.

The chain's CDR3 is CAWSVREADTQYF. The CDR3 DNA sequence: TGTGCCTGGAGTGTACGGGAGGCAGATACGCAGTATTTT. The chain carries TRBV30 and TRBJ2-3, with TRBD2 matching 7 bases. Germline CDR1 is GTSNPN and CDR2 is SVGIG (reference sequence). The CDR3 spans 13 residues. After removal of 0 bases from V and 4 bases from J, the junction contained 1 base not matched to a gene.

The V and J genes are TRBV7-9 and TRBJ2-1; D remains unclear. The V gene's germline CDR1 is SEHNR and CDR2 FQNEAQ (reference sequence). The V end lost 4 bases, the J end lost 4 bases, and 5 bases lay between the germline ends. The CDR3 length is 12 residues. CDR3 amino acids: CASSSGYNEQFF. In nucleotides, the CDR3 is TGTGCCAGCAGCTCCGGGTACAATGAGCAGTTCTTC.